This T cell receptor (beta chain) comes out of a study of blood T cell repertoires in COVID-19. Overall study context: The cDNA or gDNA used as material had been derived from T cells, B-cell-depleted T cells, or PBMCs.

Assay used: immunoSEQ multiplex PCR; TCRdb lists only in-frame clones, some missing. The sample shows approximately 27,000 clones, around 83% of them seen only once. This CDR3 has 15 amino acids. Germline CDR1 is SSHAT and CDR2 is FNYEAQ (reference sequence). On this clone itself: One junction end disagrees with the germline gene, perhaps due to a read error.

The sequenced sample consisted of peripheral blood. The chain carries TRBV7-7 and TRBJ1-6, with TRBD1 matching over 7 bases. This receptor was taken from a human donor in a cohort sampled during active COVID-19. CDR3 DNA: TGTGCTAGCAGCTTAAGGGACAGTGGAGATTCACCCCTCCACTTT. Its translation is CASSLRDSGDSPLHF. The variable domain in full, with the rest retrieved from reference TRBV7-7 and TRBJ1-6, is GAGVSQSPRYKVTKRGQDVTLRCDPISSHATLYWYQQALGQGPEFLTYFNYEAQPDKSGLPSDRFSAERPEGSISTLTIQRTEQRDSAMYRCASSLRDSGDSPLHFGNGTRLTVT.